Following are 18 T cell receptor beta chains from one sample sequenced in a study of blood T cell repertoires in COVID-19. Assay used: immunoSEQ multiplex PCR; TCRdb lists only in-frame clones, some missing. The profile covers about 42,000 clones, with 75% to 90% appearing a single time and approximately 23% taken by the ten largest. Material for sequencing was peripheral blood. The source is a woman of 80 years or more in a cohort sampled during active or convalescent COVID-19.

This clone was observed a single time. V and J are TRBV20-1 and TRBJ2-7, with D possibly matching TRBD2 (6 bases). The length of the CDR3 is 13 residues. With 3 bases removed from V and 2 bases from J, the gap between germline ends came to 11 bases. The germline V gene encodes CDR1 DFQATT and CDR2 SNEGSKA (reference sequence). CDR3 loop: CSASGGTTYEQYF. The CDR3 DNA sequence: TGCAGTGCTAGTGGCGGGACCACCTACGAGCAGTACTTC.

The chain is built from TRBV5-4 and TRBJ2-6; D possibly corresponds to TRBD1 (5 bases). The CDR3 has 16 residues. Germline V gene lookup returns CDR1 SGHNT and CDR2 YYREEE (reference sequence). V was trimmed by 3 bases and J by 2 bases, leaving 12 bases between them. CDR3 amino acids: CASSSLGQPGANVLTF. CDR3 in DNA: TGTGCCAGCAGCTCCTTAGGACAACCTGGGGCCAACGTCCTGACTTTC.

The rearrangement uses TRBV30 and TRBJ1-6; D not certain. The CDR3 loop spans 15 amino acids. The V and J ends lost 4 bases and 0 bases respectively, with 10 bases between them. Germline CDR1 GTSNPN, CDR2 SVGIG (reference sequence). The CDR3 coding sequence is TGTGCCTGGACCGAGACTGGCTCCTATAATTCACCCCTCCACTTT. Translation: CAWTETGSYNSPLHF.

The V gene is TRBV10-2, the J gene TRBJ1-2; D is undetermined. CDR1 and CDR2 (germline): WSHSY, SAAADI. The CDR3 is 13 residues long. Deletions cut 3 bases from V and 0 bases from J, with 5 bases between. The chain's CDR3 is CASSETPNYGYTF. CDR3 bases: TGCGCCAGCAGTGAAACACCTAACTATGGCTACACCTTC.

The genes are TRBV7-2 and TRBJ2-7, with D hard to call. Trimming removed 1 base from V and 6 bases from J, with 13 bases in between. From germline, CDR1 is SGHTA and CDR2 FQGNSA. The CDR3 runs to 14 residues. The CDR3 loop reads CASSLDPRGGEQYF. The CDR3 DNA reads TGTGCCAGCAGCTTAGATCCTAGAGGTGGCGAGCAGTACTTC.

The gene calls are TRBV5-5 and TRBJ1-4; unclear D gene. This CDR3 contains 16 residues. The germline V and J ends were trimmed by 1 base and 2 bases, with 12 bases remaining between them. The V gene's germline CDR1 is SGHKS and CDR2 YYEKEE (reference sequence). The CDR3 DNA reads TGTGCCAGCAGCTTGCGCCGAGGGAGGACTAATGAAAAACTGTTTTTT. It codes for CASSLRRGRTNEKLFF.

This chain uses TRBV5-1 with TRBJ2-1; D gene unclear. The ends were cut back, 1 base at V and 2 bases at J, with 10 bases in the middle. CDR1 is SGHRS and CDR2 is YFSETQ in the germline V gene. This CDR3 is built from 15 residues. The CDR3, as DNA: TGCGCCAGCAGCTTGTCGGGTAGAACCTACAATGAGCAGTTCTTC. Translating gives CASSLSGRTYNEQFF.

V gene TRBV11-2 combines with J gene TRBJ1-1, with D possibly matching TRBD1 (5 bases). The CDR3 totals 14 residues. CDR1 and CDR2 (germline): SGHAT, FQNNGV. V lost 5 bases and J 5 bases, leaving 15 bases between the germline ends. The CDR3 DNA is TGTGCCAGCAGCCCCCAGGGAGGGCCTACTGAAGCTTTCTTT. Translated: CASSPQGGPTEAFF. Based on the CDR3 plus reference TRBV11-2 and TRBJ1-1, the full variable domain is EAGVAQSPRYKIIEKRQSVAFWCNPISGHATLYWYQQILGQGPKLLIQFQNNGVVDDSQLPKDRFSAERLKGVDSTLKIQPAKLEDSAVYLCASSPQGGPTEAFFGQGTRLTVV.

The gene calls are TRBV25-1 and TRBJ2-3, with D perhaps matching TRBD1 (5 bases). The ends were cut back, 3 bases at V and 1 base at J, with 14 bases in the middle. The CDR3 is made up of 16 amino acids. CDR1 is MGHDK and CDR2 is SYGVNS in the germline V gene. In DNA form, the CDR3 reads TGTGCCAGCAGTGACCGCAATAAAGGGGGCACAGATACGCAGTATTTT. Its translation: CASSDRNKGGTDTQYF.

The chain combines TRBV7-2 with TRBJ1-2; D uncertain. The CDR3 spans 12 residues. Trimming stripped 2 bases from V and 8 bases from J, with 9 bases between. Germline V gene data show CDR1 as SGHTA and CDR2 as FQGNSA. CDR3 nucleotides: TGTGCCAGCAGCTTATCATTCTACGGCTACACCTTC. Translating gives CASSLSFYGYTF.

The chain uses TRBV5-6 and TRBJ2-1; TRBD2 matches 10 bases. The CDR3 is 15 residues long. V lost 4 bases and J lost 8; bases outside the gene matches: 9. The germline V gene encodes CDR1 SGHDT and CDR2 YYEEEE. The CDR3 sequence: CASSSLAGVRDEQFF. The CDR3 coding sequence is TGTGCCAGCAGCAGCCTAGCGGGAGTACGGGATGAGCAGTTCTTC.

This chain joins TRBV7-9 and TRBJ1-1; D is undetermined. From germline, CDR1 is SEHNR and CDR2 FQNEAQ (reference sequence). Trimming took off 9 bases at V and 4 bases at J, with 9 bases between the two ends. CDR3 length: 11 residues. The CDR3 DNA follows: TGTGCCAGTCAGGAAGGCACTGAAGCTTTCTTT. As protein: CASQEGTEAFF.

The chain joins TRBV5-1 to TRBJ2-7; possible D gene TRBD1, 7 bases. This CDR3 is 17 amino acids long. V lost 0 bases to trimming and J lost 1 base, with 17 bases between them. Germline lookup yields CDR1 SGHRS and CDR2 YFSETQ. The CDR3 DNA is TGCGCCAGCAGCTTGGGGGCAGGGGGGCCAGTGTCCTACGAGCAGTACTTC. This sequence encodes CASSLGAGGPVSYEQYF.

The chain employs TRBV30 and TRBJ2-1, with D possibly matching TRBD2 (6 bases). Trimming took 4 bases from V and 6 from J, leaving 16 bases between them. Germline V gives CDR1 GTSNPN, CDR2 SVGIG (reference sequence). The CDR3 consists of 14 residues. CDR3: CAWTGWGDINEQFF. The CDR3 DNA is TGTGCCTGGACCGGGTGGGGGGATATCAATGAGCAGTTCTTC.

The V call is TRBV7-9, the J call TRBJ2-3; the D gene is possibly TRBD1 (5 bases). The CDR3 length is 16 residues. Germline-derived CDR1 and CDR2 are SEHNR and FQNEAQ (reference sequence). V was clipped by 1 base and J by 0 bases, with 11 bases between them. The CDR3 reads CASSLVIGASTDTQYF. The CDR3 DNA follows: TGTGCCAGCAGCTTAGTGATAGGGGCTAGCACAGATACGCAGTATTTT.

The chain is built from TRBV3-1 (or the pseudogene TRBV3-2) and TRBJ2-5, with 8 bases identical to TRBD2. This CDR3 is built from 14 residues. The trim removed 3 bases at V and 5 bases at J, leaving 5 bases unmatched. Germline loops: CDR1 LGHDT, CDR2 YNNKEL (reference sequence). The CDR3 reads CASSHSGSDETQYF. DNA for the CDR3: TGTGCCAGCAGCCACAGCGGGAGCGATGAGACCCAGTACTTC.

V gene TRBV5-5 combines with J gene TRBJ2-7; D unclear. Germline V lookup: CDR1 SGHKS, CDR2 YYEKEE (reference sequence). V shed 4 bases and J shed 8 bases, with 13 bases lying between them. CDR3 length equals 12 residues. The CDR3 sequence: CASSPHPGQQYF. The CDR3 DNA sequence: TGTGCCAGCAGCCCGCACCCAGGCCAGCAGTACTTC.

V is TRBV5-4 and J is TRBJ2-7; 7 bases are shared with TRBD2. Unmatched junction bases numbered 9, after V lost 5 bases and J lost 1 base. The germline CDR1 and CDR2 sequences are SGHNT and YYREEE (reference sequence). There are 15 residues in the CDR3. The CDR3 here is CASSRGLAVSYEQYF. CDR3 DNA sequence: TGTGCCAGCAGTCGGGGCCTAGCGGTATCCTACGAGCAGTACTTC.